A selection of T cell receptor beta chains follows, all from one sample in a study of T cell responses to AZD1222 COVID-19 vaccine. Generated by immunoSEQ multiplex PCR, the TCRdb table keeps only in-frame clones and is missing some. This sample has about 160,000 clones; approximately 90% occur once, and the top ten carry less than 1.6%. Sequences were derived from peripheral blood, sampled on day 0 of AZD1222 vaccination. All receptors come from an adult in good health. Each CDR3 is given with its conserved first and last residue. Each record gives: V gene, J gene, CDR3 protein.

V gene: TRBV6-5
J gene: TRBJ2-7
CDR3 protein: CASIPAGQGAYEQYF

V gene: TRBV7-2
J gene: TRBJ2-5
CDR3 protein: CASSLGPIATQYF

V gene: TRBV11-3
J gene: TRBJ2-1
CDR3 protein: CASSPPAGGYNEQFF

V gene: TRBV7-9
J gene: TRBJ2-7
CDR3 protein: CASSTRDTKTHEQYF

V gene: TRBV21-1
J gene: TRBJ2-5
CDR3 protein: CASSIWTGEETQYF

V gene: TRBV5-5
J gene: TRBJ2-2
CDR3 protein: CASSLDFTGYTGELFF

V gene: TRBV19
J gene: TRBJ1-5
CDR3 protein: CASGGTDSNQPQHF

V gene: TRBV18
J gene: TRBJ1-4
CDR3 protein: CASSPWEGNEKLFF

V gene: TRBV6-2/TRBV6-3
J gene: TRBJ1-1
CDR3 protein: CASSRPPNTEAFF

V gene: TRBV28
J gene: TRBJ1-1
CDR3 protein: CASRQGGRLEAFF

V gene: TRBV10-1
J gene: TRBJ1-5
CDR3 protein: CASSEGGRDQPQHF

V gene: TRBV28
J gene: TRBJ1-6
CDR3 protein: CASRRTGGGLSPLHF

V gene: TRBV5-1
J gene: TRBJ1-3
CDR3 protein: CASSLVSDPENTIYF

V gene: TRBV29-1
J gene: TRBJ1-2
CDR3 protein: CSFFRGEWESDGYTF

V gene: TRBV19
J gene: TRBJ2-7
CDR3 protein: CASSIRQGYEQYF

V gene: TRBV5-1
J gene: TRBJ1-4
CDR3 protein: CASSLEGQNEKLFF

V gene: TRBV4-3
J gene: TRBJ1-6
CDR3 protein: CASSQKEISPLHF

V gene: TRBV28
J gene: TRBJ1-1
CDR3 protein: CASRSGQRNTEAFF

V gene: TRBV6-6
J gene: TRBJ1-1
CDR3 protein: CASSLDRSQPLNTEAFF

V gene: TRBV2
J gene: TRBJ1-6
CDR3 protein: CASRLRALGNNSPLHF

V gene: TRBV28
J gene: TRBJ1-6
CDR3 protein: CASRGGFNSPLHF

V gene: TRBV5-1
J gene: TRBJ1-4
CDR3 protein: CASSPGQGKEKLFF

V gene: TRBV24-1
J gene: TRBJ1-1
CDR3 protein: CATSRGDSRMNTEAFF

V gene: TRBV9
J gene: TRBJ2-1
CDR3 protein: CASSTRTGFGNEQFF